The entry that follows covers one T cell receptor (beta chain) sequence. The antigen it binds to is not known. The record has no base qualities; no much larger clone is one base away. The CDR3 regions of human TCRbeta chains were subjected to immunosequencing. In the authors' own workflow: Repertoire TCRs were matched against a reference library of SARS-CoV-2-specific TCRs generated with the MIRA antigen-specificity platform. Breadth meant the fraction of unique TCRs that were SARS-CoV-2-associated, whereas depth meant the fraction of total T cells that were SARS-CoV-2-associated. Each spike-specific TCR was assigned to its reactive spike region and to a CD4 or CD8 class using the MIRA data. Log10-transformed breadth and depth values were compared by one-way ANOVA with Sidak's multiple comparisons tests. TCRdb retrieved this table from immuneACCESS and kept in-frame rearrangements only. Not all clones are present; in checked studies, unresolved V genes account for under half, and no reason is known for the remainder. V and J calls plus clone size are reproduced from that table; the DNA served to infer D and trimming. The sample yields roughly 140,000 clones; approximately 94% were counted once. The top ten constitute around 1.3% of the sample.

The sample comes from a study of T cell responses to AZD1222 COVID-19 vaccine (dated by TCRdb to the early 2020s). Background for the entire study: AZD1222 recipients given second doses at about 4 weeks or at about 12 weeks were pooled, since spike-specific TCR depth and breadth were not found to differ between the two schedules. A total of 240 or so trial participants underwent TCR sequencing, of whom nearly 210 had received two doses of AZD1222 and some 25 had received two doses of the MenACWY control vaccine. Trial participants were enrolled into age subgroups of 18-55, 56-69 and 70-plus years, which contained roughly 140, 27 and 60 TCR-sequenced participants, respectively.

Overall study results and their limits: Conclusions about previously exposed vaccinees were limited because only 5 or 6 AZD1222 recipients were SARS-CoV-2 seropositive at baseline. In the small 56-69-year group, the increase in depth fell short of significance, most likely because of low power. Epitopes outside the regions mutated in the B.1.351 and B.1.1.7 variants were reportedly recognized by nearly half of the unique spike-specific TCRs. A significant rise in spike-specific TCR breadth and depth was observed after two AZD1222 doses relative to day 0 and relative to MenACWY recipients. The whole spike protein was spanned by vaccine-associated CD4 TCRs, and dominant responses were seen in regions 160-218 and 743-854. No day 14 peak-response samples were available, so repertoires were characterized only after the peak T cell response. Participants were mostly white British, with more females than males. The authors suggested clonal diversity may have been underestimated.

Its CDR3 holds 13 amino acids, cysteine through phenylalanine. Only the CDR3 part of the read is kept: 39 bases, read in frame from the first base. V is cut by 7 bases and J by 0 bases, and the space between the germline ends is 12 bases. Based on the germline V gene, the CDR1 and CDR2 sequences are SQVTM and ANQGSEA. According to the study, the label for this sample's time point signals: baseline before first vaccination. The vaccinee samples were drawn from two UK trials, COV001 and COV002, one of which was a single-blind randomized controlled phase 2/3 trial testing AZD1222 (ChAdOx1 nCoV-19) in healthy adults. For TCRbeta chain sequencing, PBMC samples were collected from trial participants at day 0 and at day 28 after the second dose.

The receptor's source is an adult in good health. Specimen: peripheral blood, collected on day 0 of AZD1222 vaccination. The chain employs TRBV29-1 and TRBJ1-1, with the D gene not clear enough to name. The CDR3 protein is CSATGQVNTEAFF. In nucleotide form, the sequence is TGCAGCGCCACCGGCCAGGTGAACACTGAAGCTTTCTTT. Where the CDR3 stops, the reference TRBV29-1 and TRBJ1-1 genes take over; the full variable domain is SAVISQKPSRDICQRGTSLTIQCQVDSQVTMMFWYRQQPGQSLTLIATANQGSEATYESGFVIDKFPISRPNLTFSTLTVSNMSPEDSSIYLCSATGQVNTEAFFGQGTRLTVV.